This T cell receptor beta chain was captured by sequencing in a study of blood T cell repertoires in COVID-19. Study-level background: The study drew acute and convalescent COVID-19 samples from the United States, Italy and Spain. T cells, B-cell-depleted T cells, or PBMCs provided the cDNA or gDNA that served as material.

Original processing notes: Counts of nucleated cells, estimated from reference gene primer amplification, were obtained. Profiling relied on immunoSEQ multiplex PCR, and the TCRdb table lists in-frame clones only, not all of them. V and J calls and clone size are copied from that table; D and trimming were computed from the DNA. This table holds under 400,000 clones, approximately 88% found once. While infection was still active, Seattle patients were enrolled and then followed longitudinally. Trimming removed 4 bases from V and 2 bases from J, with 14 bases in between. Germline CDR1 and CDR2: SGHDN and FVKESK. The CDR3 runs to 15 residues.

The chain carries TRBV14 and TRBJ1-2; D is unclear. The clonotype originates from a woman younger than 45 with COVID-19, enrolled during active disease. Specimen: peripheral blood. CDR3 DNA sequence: TGTGCCAGCAGCCCCCCTGTGACGGGAAACTATGGCTACACCTTC. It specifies CASSPPVTGNYGYTF.